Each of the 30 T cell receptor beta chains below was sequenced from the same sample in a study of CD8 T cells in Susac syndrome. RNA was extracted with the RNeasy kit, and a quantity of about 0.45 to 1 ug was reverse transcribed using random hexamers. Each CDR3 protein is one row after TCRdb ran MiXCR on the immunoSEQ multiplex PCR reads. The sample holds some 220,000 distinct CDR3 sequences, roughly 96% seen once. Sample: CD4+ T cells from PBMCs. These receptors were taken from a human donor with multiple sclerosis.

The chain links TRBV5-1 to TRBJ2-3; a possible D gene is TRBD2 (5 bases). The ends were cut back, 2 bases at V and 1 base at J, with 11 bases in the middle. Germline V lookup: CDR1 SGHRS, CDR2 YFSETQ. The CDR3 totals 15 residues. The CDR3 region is CASSFQEAGTDTQYF. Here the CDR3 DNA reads TGCGCCAGCAGCTTTCAGGAGGCTGGCACAGATACGCAGTATTTT.

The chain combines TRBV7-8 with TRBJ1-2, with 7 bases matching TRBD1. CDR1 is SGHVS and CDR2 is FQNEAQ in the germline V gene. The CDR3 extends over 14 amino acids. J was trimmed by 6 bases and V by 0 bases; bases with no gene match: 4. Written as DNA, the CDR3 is TGTGCCAGCAGCTTAGCCGCCAGGGGGGATGGCTACACCTTC. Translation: CASSLAARGDGYTF.

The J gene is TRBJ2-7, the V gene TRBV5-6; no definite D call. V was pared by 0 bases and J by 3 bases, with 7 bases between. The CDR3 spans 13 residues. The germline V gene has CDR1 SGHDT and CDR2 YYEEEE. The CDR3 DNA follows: TGTGCCAGCAGCTTGGCCTCCAACTACGAGCAGTACTTC. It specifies CASSLASNYEQYF. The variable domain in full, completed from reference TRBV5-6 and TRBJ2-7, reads DAGVTQSPTHLIKTRGQQVTLRCSPKSGHDTVSWYQQALGQGPQFIFQYYEEEERQRGNFPDRFSGHQFPNYSSELNVNALLLGDSALYLCASSLASNYEQYFGPGTRLTVT.

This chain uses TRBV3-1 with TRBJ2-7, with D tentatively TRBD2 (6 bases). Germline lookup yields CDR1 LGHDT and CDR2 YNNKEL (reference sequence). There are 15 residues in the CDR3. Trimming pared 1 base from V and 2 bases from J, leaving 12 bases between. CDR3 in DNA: TGTGCCAGCAGCCAAGGTCCGGGAGTCACCTACGAGCAGTACTTC. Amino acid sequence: CASSQGPGVTYEQYF.

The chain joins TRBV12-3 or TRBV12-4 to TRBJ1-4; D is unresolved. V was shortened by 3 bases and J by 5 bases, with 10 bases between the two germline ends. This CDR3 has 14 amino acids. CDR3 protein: CASSFLGVNEKLFF. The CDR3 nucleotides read TGTGCCAGCAGTTTCCTCGGGGTCAATGAAAAACTGTTTTTT.

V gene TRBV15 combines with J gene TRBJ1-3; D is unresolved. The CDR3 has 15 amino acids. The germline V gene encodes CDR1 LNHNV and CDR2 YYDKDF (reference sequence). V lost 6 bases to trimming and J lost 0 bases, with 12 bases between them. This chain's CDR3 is CATSRIANSGNTIYF. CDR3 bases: TGTGCCACCAGTCGGATAGCAAACTCTGGAAACACCATATATTTT.

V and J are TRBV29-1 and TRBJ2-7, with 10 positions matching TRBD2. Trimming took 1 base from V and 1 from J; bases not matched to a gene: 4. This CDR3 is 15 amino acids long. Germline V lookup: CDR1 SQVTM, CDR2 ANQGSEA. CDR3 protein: CSVEGVAGGSYEQYF. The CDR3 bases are TGCAGCGTTGAAGGGGTAGCGGGAGGTTCCTACGAGCAGTACTTC.

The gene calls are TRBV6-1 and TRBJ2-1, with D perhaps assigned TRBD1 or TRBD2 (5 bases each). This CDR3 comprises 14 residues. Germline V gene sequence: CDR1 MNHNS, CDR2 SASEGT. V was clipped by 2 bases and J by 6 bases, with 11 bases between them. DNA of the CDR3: TGTGCCAGCAGTGAACGTTGGGACCTCAATGAGCAGTTCTTC. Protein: CASSERWDLNEQFF.

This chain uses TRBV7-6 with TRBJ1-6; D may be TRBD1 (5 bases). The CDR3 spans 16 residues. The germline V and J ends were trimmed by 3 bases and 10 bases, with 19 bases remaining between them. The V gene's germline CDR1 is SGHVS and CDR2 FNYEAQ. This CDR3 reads CASSLARSGIRSPLHF. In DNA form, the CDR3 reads TGTGCCAGCAGCTTGGCCCGATCAGGGATCCGATCACCCCTCCACTTT.

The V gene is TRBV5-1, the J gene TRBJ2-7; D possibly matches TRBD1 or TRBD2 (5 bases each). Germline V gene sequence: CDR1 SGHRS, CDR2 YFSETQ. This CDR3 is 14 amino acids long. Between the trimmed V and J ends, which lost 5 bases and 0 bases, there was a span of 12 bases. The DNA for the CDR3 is TGCGCCAGCAGTTGGGACGTCCGCTCCTACGAGCAGTACTTC. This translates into CASSWDVRSYEQYF. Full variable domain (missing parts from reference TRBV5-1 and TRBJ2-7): KAGVTQTPRYLIKTRGQQVTLSCSPISGHRSVSWYQQTPGQGLQFLFEYFSETQRNKGNFPGRFSGRQFSNSRSEMNVSTLELGDSALYLCASSWDVRSYEQYFGPGTRLTVT.

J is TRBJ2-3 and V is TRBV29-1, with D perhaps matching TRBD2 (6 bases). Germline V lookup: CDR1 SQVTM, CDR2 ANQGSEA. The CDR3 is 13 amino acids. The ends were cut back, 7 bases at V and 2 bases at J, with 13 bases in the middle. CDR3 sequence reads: CSGAAGNTDTQYF. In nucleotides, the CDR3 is TGCAGCGGTGCAGCGGGTAACACAGATACGCAGTATTTT.

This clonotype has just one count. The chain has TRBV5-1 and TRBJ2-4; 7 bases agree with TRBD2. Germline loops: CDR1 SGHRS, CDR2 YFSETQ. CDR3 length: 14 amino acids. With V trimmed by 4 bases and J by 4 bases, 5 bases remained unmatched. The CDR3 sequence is CASSPREGKNIQYF. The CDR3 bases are TGCGCCAGCAGCCCCAGGGAGGGGAAAAACATTCAGTACTTC. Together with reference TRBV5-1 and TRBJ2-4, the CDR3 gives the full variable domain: KAGVTQTPRYLIKTRGQQVTLSCSPISGHRSVSWYQQTPGQGLQFLFEYFSETQRNKGNFPGRFSGRQFSNSRSEMNVSTLELGDSALYLCASSPREGKNIQYFGAGTRLSVL.

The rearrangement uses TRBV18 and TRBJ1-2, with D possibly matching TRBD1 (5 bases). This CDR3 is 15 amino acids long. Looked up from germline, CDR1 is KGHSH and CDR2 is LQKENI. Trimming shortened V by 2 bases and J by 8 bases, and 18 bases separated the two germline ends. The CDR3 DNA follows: TGTGCCAGCTCACCAACCCCACCGATGACAGACGGCTACACCTTC. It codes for CASSPTPPMTDGYTF.

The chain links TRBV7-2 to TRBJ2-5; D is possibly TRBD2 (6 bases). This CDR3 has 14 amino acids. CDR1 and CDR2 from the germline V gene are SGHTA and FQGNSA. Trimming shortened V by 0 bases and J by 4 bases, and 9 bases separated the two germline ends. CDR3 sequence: CASSLAGGRETQYF. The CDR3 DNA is TGTGCCAGCAGCTTAGCGGGAGGACGAGAGACCCAGTACTTC.

CDR3 residues: CASGPRVLVGEAFF. CDR3 DNA sequence: TGTGCTAGTGGTCCCAGGGTATTGGTGGGTGAAGCTTTCTTT. The J gene is TRBJ1-1, the V gene TRBV12-5; D might be TRBD1 (5 bases). Trimming took 5 bases from V and 7 from J, leaving 17 bases between them. CDR3 length: 14 amino acids. The V gene's germline CDR1 is LGHNT and CDR2 FRNRAP.

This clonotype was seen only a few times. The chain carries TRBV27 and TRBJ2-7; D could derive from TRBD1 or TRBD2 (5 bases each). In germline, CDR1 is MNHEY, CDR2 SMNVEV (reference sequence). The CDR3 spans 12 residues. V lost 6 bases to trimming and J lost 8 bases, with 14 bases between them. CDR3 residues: CASSPLVGQQYF. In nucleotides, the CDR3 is TGTGCCAGCAGCCCCCTAGTGGGACAGCAGTACTTC.

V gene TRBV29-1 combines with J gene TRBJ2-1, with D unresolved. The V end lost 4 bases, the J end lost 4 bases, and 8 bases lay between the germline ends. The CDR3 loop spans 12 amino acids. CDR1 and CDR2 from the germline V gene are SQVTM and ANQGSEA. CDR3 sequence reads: CSVAPQYNEQFF. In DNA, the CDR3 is TGCAGCGTTGCCCCGCAATACAATGAGCAGTTCTTC.

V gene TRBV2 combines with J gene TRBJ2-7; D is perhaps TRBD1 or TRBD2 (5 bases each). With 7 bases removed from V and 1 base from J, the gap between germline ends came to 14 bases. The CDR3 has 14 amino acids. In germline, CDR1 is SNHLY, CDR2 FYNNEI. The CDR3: CASIWNEGSYEQYF. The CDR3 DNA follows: TGTGCCAGCATTTGGAACGAGGGGTCCTACGAGCAGTACTTC.

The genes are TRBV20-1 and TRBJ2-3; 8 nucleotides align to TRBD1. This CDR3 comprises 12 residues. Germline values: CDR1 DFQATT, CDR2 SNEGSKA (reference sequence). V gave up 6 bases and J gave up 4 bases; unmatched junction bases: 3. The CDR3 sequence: CSAGQGADTQYF. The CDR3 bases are TGCAGTGCCGGACAGGGAGCAGATACGCAGTATTTT.

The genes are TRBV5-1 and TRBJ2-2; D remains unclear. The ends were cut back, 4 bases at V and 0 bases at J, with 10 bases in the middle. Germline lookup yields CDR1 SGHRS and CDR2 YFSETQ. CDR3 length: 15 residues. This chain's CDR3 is CASSTGVSNTGELFF. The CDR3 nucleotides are TGCGCCAGCAGCACTGGGGTGTCGAACACCGGGGAGCTGTTTTTT.

The CDR3 DNA reads TGTGCCAGCAGCCCATTACTAGCGGGGGTTTACAATGAGCAGTTCTTC. Residues: CASSPLLAGVYNEQFF. This chain connects TRBV11-2 to TRBJ2-1; TRBD2 agrees at 11 bases. CDR3 size: 16 residues. Per the germline V gene, CDR1 is SGHAT and CDR2 is FQNNGV. Trimming cost V 5 bases and J 4 bases; bases outside gene matches: 7.

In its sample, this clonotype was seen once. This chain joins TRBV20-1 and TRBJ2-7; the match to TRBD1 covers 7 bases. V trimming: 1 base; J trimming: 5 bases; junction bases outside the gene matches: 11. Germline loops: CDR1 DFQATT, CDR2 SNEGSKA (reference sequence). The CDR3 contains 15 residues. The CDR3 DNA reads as TGCAGTGCTAGAGTTGTAACAGGGGAAGGGGACGAGCAGTACTTC. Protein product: CSARVVTGEGDEQYF.

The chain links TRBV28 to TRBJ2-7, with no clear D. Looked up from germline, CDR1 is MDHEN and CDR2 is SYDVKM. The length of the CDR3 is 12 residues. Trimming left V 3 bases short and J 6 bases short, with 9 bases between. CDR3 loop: CASSLGNSEQYF. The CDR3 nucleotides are TGTGCCAGCAGTTTGGGGAACTCCGAGCAGTACTTC.

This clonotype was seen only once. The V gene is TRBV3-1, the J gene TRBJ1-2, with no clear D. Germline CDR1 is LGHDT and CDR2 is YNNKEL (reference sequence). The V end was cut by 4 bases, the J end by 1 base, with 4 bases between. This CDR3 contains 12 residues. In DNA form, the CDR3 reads TGTGCCAGCAGCCTTAATAACTATGGCTACACCTTC. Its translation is CASSLNNYGYTF.

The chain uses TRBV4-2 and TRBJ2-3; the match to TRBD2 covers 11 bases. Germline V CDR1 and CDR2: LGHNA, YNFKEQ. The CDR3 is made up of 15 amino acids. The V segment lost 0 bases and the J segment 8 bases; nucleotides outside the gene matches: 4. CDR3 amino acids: CASSQDLTSGVTQYF. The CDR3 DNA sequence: TGTGCCAGCAGCCAAGATCTGACTAGCGGGGTTACGCAGTATTTT.

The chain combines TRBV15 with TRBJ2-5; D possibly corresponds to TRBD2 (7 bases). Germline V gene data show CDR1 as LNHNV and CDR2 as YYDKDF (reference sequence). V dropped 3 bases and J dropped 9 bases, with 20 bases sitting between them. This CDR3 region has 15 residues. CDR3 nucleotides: TGTGCCACCAGCAGCGGCCCTAGGGGGGGACGGGCCCAGTACTTC. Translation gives CATSSGPRGGRAQYF.

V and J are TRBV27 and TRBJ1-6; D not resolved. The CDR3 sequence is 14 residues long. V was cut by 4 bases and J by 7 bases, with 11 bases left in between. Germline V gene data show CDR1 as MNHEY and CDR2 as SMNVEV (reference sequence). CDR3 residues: CASSSSETNSPLHF. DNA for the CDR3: TGTGCCAGCAGTTCCTCAGAGACGAATTCACCCCTCCACTTT.

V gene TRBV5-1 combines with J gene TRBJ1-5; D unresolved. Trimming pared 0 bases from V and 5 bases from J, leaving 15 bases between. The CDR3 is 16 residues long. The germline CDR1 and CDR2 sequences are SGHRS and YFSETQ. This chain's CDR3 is CASSLGYPNADQPQHF. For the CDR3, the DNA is TGCGCCAGCAGCTTGGGATACCCGAACGCGGATCAGCCCCAGCATTTT.

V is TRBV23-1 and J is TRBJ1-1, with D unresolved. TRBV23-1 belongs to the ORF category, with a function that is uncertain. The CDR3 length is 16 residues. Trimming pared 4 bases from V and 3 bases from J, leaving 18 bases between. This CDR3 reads CASSRRWQDLYTEAFF. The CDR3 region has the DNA TGCGCCAGCAGTCGGAGATGGCAGGATTTGTACACTGAAGCTTTCTTT.

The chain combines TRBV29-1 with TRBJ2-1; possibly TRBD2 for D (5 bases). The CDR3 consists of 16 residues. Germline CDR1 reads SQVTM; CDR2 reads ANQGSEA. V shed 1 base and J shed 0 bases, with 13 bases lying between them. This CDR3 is CSVEGPAVSSYNEQFF. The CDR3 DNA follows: TGCAGCGTTGAAGGTCCAGCGGTTAGCTCCTACAATGAGCAGTTCTTC.